This is a list of T cell receptor beta chains from one sample in a study of regulatory T cells in long-lasting Graves disease. TCRdb recomputed calls from the multiplex PCR reads with MiXCR, one row per CDR3 protein. The sample records 400,000 to 500,000 distinct CDR3 sequences, less than 25% being singletons. The source material was peripheral blood mononuclear cells (PBMCs), sampled when the disease was refractory, from a patient treated with antithyroid drugs. These receptor sequences come from a female donor with Graves disease. Both conserved end residues are part of each CDR3. The D gene is left open where the match is weak. For some rows the clone size is stated as once, few or many, or as a class when expanded; others skip it.

J gene,CDR3 length,clone size,V gene,D gene,CDR3 DNA,CDR3 protein
TRBJ1-5,14,many,TRBV6-1,.,TGTGCCAGCACTGACGAACAGGCGAATCAGCCCCAGCATTTT,CASTDEQANQPQHF
TRBJ1-4,16,.,TRBV27,.,TGTGCCAGCAGATCAAAAGCGCAGTATATTAATGAAAAACTGTTTTTT,CASRSKAQYINEKLFF
TRBJ1-6,15,.,TRBV20-1,.,TGCAGTGCTGCTGGTGGGGGGGGCCATAATTCACCCCTCCACTTT,CSAAGGGGHNSPLHF
TRBJ2-7,14,many,TRBV11-1,TRBD2,TGTGCCAGCAGCTTATCTAGCGGTAACTACGAGCAGTACTTC,CASSLSSGNYEQYF
TRBJ1-4,15,few,TRBV20-1,TRBD1,TGCAGTGCTAGGCCCGGACAGGGTTTCTTAGAAAAACTGTTTTTT,CSARPGQGFLEKLFF
TRBJ1-1,12,many,TRBV6-1,.,TGTGCCAGCCGAATAGGGGAAACTGAAGCTTTCTTT,CASRIGETEAFF
TRBJ1-1,14,many,TRBV28,.,TGTGCCAGCAGTTTCAGAAACTCGAACACTGAAGCTTTCTTT,CASSFRNSNTEAFF
TRBJ2-6,19,many,TRBV7-6,.,TGTGCCAGCAGCTTAAGGCCCCAAGGGCCCTACTCTGGGGCCAACGTCCTGACTTTC,CASSLRPQGPYSGANVLTF
TRBJ1-2,13,many,TRBV30,TRBD1,TGTGCCTGGAGCGGACAGGGACGCTATGGCTACACCTTC,CAWSGQGRYGYTF
TRBJ1-5,14,many,TRBV27,.,TGTGCCAGCACTGCTCTCGGTAGCAATCAGCCCCAGCATTTT,CASTALGSNQPQHF
TRBJ2-3,15,few,TRBV19,.,TGTGCCAGTAGCATCAGCCTCGTGAGCACAGATACGCAGTATTTT,CASSISLVSTDTQYF
TRBJ1-5,14,.,TRBV20-1,.,TGCAGTGCTAGAATGGATGGGGGGCCCCAGCCCCAGCATTTT,CSARMDGGPQPQHF
TRBJ2-1,16,few,TRBV28,TRBD2,TGTGCCAGCAGTCTCACTAGCGGGACCCTCCACAATGAGCAGTTCTTC,CASSLTSGTLHNEQFF
TRBJ1-1,14,few,TRBV28,TRBD1,TGTGCCAGCAGCAAGACAGGGGGGAACACTGAAGCTTTCTTT,CASSKTGGNTEAFF
TRBJ1-4,12,many,TRBV3-1,.,TGTGCCAGCAGCCAAGATCGGCAAGGCCTGTTTTTT,CASSQDRQGLFF
TRBJ2-7,13,.,TRBV27,TRBD2,TGTGCCAGCAGGCCCCAAGGGGAGGGCGAGCAGTACTTC,CASRPQGEGEQYF
TRBJ2-5,13,many,TRBV9,.,TGTGCCAGCAGCGTAGCCCAGGAAGAGACCCAGTACTTC,CASSVAQEETQYF
TRBJ1-1,11,few,TRBV20-1,TRBD1,TGCAGTGCGGAACAGGGGGCTGAAGCTTTCTTT,CSAEQGAEAFF
TRBJ1-5,14,many,TRBV6-2/TRBV6-3,TRBD1,TGTGCCAGCTCGACGCGGACAGGGGCTCAGCCCCAGCATTTT,CASSTRTGAQPQHF
TRBJ2-5,14,few,TRBV4-1,.,TGCGCCAGCAGCCTGATCGACAGGCAAGAGACCCAGTACTTC,CASSLIDRQETQYF
TRBJ2-3,14,few,TRBV27,.,TGTGCCAGCGGTAGAAGGGGTACCACAGATACGCAGTATTTT,CASGRRGTTDTQYF
TRBJ2-5,14,.,TRBV29-1,.,TGCAGCGTTATAGAGGCAGGGGAACGGGAGACCCAGTACTTC,CSVIEAGERETQYF
TRBJ2-7,13,few,TRBV29-1,TRBD2,TGCAGCGTTTTGACTAGCGGATCCTACGAGCAGTACTTC,CSVLTSGSYEQYF
TRBJ2-7,13,.,TRBV24-1,.,TGTGCCACCAGTGGCCCGAACGCCTACGAGCAGTACTTC,CATSGPNAYEQYF
TRBJ2-1,12,.,TRBV7-8,.,TGTGCCAGCAGCCATGACTTGAGTGAGCAGTTCTTC,CASSHDLSEQFF
TRBJ2-7,13,many,TRBV12-3/TRBV12-4,.,TGTGCCAGCAGTCTGGGGGCAGTGAAAGAGCAGTACTTC,CASSLGAVKEQYF
TRBJ2-7,15,many,TRBV11-2,.,TGTGCCAGCAGCTTAATTCCCGGGGGCTCCTACGAGCAGTACTTC,CASSLIPGGSYEQYF
TRBJ2-3,15,.,TRBV9,TRBD2,TGTGCCAGCAGCGTTTTAGCGGGAGTCACAGATACGCAGTATTTT,CASSVLAGVTDTQYF
TRBJ2-5,16,few,TRBV29-1,TRBD2,TGCAGCGTTGAGGGGTTAGCGGGGGATATCCAAGAGACCCAGTACTTC,CSVEGLAGDIQETQYF
TRBJ2-3,15,.,TRBV7-3,.,TGTGCCAGCAGCTCCTTACAAGATCGCACAGATACGCAGTATTTT,CASSSLQDRTDTQYF
TRBJ2-7,13,.,TRBV3-1,.,TGTGCCAGCAGCACGCCGGAACAGTCCTCCTTATACTTC,CASSTPEQSSLYF
TRBJ2-7,15,.,TRBV7-2,TRBD2,TGTGCCAGCAGCCCCACTAGCGGGGGGACCTACGAGCAGTACTTC,CASSPTSGGTYEQYF
TRBJ2-4,13,.,TRBV20-1,TRBD1,TGCAGTGCTAGGGATAGCAGGGGGAACATTCAGTACTTC,CSARDSRGNIQYF
TRBJ2-7,13,.,TRBV20-1,TRBD2,TGCAGTGCTAGAGAGGGGGGGGAATACGAGCAGTACTTC,CSAREGGEYEQYF
TRBJ2-7,14,many,TRBV12-3/TRBV12-4,.,TGTGCCAGCAGTCACCCCGGGACACCCTACGAGCAGTACTTC,CASSHPGTPYEQYF
TRBJ2-7,16,few,TRBV3-1,TRBD1,TGTGCCAGCAGCCAAGATCTTGGGACAGGGCTCTACGAGCAGTACTTC,CASSQDLGTGLYEQYF
TRBJ2-2,14,.,TRBV5-1,.,TGCGCCAGCAGATTGGACACCCTCAGCGGGGAGCTGTTTTTT,CASRLDTLSGELFF
TRBJ2-7,14,.,TRBV5-1,.,TGCGCCAGCAGCCCCCTAGGACTCCCCTACGAGCAGTACTTC,CASSPLGLPYEQYF
TRBJ2-3,16,.,TRBV20-1,.,TGCAGTGCTAGAGGACCTGGCCTAGCTGTAGCAGATACGCAGTATTTT,CSARGPGLAVADTQYF
TRBJ2-7,14,many,TRBV5-6,.,TGTGCCAGCAGCTCGGACGGAGACGTGGACGAGCAGTACTTC,CASSSDGDVDEQYF
TRBJ1-5,14,.,TRBV19,.,TGTGCCAGTAGTATCCCCGGGCTAAATCAGCCCCAGCATTTT,CASSIPGLNQPQHF
TRBJ2-7,17,.,TRBV19,.,TGTGCCAGTAGTACCACGTCGGAGCATCGATACTCCTACGAGCAGTACTTC,CASSTTSEHRYSYEQYF
TRBJ1-6,17,few,TRBV4-3,.,TGCGCCAGCAGCCAAGAGAAGGGAAGCTCCTATAATTCACCCCTCCACTTT,CASSQEKGSSYNSPLHF
TRBJ2-2,13,.,TRBV20-1,.,TGCAGTGCTCAAGACAAGAACACCGGGGAGCTGTTTTTT,CSAQDKNTGELFF
TRBJ1-1,13,few,TRBV7-8,.,TGTGCCAGCAGCTCGAGGGTGGTTGAAAAAGCTTTCTTT,CASSSRVVEKAFF
TRBJ2-7,17,few,TRBV6-2/TRBV6-3,TRBD1,TGTGCCAGCAGTTACTCATCGACCGGGACAGGGTCCTACGAGCAGTACTTC,CASSYSSTGTGSYEQYF
TRBJ2-2,15,few,TRBV5-1,TRBD2,TGCGCCAGCAGCTTTGAACTAGCGGGAGCCGGGGAGCTGTTTTTT,CASSFELAGAGELFF
TRBJ2-1,16,many,TRBV2,.,TGTGCCAGCACCCCTCGAGGGCGGAACGCCTACAATGAGCAGTTCTTC,CASTPRGRNAYNEQFF
TRBJ1-1,14,few,TRBV15,.,TGTGCCACCAGCCGACGACGGGGGGGCACTGAAGCTTTCTTT,CATSRRRGGTEAFF
TRBJ2-5,13,few,TRBV5-1,.,TGCGCCAGCGGTCGTGTGGACGAAGAGACCCAGTACTTC,CASGRVDEETQYF
TRBJ2-7,13,.,TRBV18,.,TGTGCCAGCTCACGAGCGTTGGGGGCCGAGCAGTACTTC,CASSRALGAEQYF
TRBJ1-1,13,.,TRBV6-1,.,TGTGCCAGCAGTGTCTTTGGCAACACTGAAGCTTTCTTT,CASSVFGNTEAFF
TRBJ1-1,14,.,TRBV28,TRBD1,TGTGCCAGCAGTCGGGACAGGGAGTACACTGAAGCTTTCTTT,CASSRDREYTEAFF
TRBJ1-5,16,.,TRBV19,TRBD1,TGTGCCAGTAGACCCCACAGGGGGCTCACAGGCCAGCCCCAGCATTTT,CASRPHRGLTGQPQHF
TRBJ1-5,12,few,TRBV7-2,.,TGTGCCAGCAGCTTAGAAGGGAGACCCCAGCATTTT,CASSLEGRPQHF
TRBJ2-6,16,few,TRBV5-1,.,TGCGCCAGCAGCTCCTCCCTATACTCTGGGGCCAACGTCCTGACTTTC,CASSSSLYSGANVLTF
TRBJ1-2,14,many,TRBV4-1,.,TGCGCCAGCAGCCGGCCGGGACAAGGCTATGGCTACACCTTC,CASSRPGQGYGYTF
TRBJ2-5,11,.,TRBV20-1,.,TGCAGTTTGATAGGGACTGAGACCCAGTACTTC,CSLIGTETQYF
TRBJ2-7,15,few,TRBV11-2,TRBD2,TGTGCCAGCAGCACCGACGATGCGGGGGCCTACGAGCAGTACTTC,CASSTDDAGAYEQYF